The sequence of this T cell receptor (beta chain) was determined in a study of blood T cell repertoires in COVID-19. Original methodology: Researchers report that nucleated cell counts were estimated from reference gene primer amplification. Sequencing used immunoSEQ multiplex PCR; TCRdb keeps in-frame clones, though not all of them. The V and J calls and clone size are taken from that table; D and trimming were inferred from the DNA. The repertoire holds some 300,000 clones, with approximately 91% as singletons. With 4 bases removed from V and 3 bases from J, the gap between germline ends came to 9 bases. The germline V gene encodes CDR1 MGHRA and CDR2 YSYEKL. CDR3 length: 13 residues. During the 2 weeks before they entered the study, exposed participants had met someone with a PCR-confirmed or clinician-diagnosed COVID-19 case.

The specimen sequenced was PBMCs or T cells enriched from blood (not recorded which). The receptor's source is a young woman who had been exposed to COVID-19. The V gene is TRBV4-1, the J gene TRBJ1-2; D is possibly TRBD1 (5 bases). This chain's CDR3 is CASSPPGDYGYTF. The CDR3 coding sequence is TGCGCCAGCAGCCCCCCGGGGGACTATGGCTACACCTTC.